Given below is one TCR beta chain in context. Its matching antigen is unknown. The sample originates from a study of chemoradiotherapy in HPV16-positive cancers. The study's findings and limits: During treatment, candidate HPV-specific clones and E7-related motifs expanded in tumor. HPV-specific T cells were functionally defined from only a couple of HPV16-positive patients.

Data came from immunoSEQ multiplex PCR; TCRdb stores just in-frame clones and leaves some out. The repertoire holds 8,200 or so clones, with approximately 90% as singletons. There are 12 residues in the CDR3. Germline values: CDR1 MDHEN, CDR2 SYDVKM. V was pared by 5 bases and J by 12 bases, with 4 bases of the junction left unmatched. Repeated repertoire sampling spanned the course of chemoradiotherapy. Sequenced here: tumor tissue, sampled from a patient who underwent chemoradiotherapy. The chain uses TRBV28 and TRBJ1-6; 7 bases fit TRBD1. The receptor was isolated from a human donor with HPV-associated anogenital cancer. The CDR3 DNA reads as TGTGCCAGCAGTCCCACAGGGGAACCCCTCCACTTT. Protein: CASSPTGEPLHF.